This TCR beta chain was obtained from a study of T-cell memory formation after mild COVID-19. On the study more broadly: The study found TCR clusters largely donor specific. Findings of the study overall: Researchers found some responding clones in pre-infection memory, a sign that cross-reactive memory joined.

Germline-derived CDR1 and CDR2 are SGHTA and FQGTGA. The CDR3 consists of 15 residues. Germline trimming cut 2 bases from V and 4 bases from J; bases unmatched to any gene: 3. This clonotype was recorded a few times. No antigen is known for it. TCRdb independently ran MiXCR on the 5' RACE reads; one entry per CDR3 protein. The sample consists of around 200,000 distinct CDR3 sequences, around 25% of them appearing once. The chain joins TRBV7-3 to TRBJ2-1, with 9 bases identical to TRBD2. The source is an adult woman who had mild COVID-19 (a few samples of this study predate the infection). Cell type and time point are not known. The specimen was PBMCs or a T cell subset sorted from them (not recorded which). The CDR3 coding sequence is TGTGCCAGCAGCTTAGCGGGAGGGCGATACAATGAGCAGTTCTTC. It encodes CASSLAGGRYNEQFF.